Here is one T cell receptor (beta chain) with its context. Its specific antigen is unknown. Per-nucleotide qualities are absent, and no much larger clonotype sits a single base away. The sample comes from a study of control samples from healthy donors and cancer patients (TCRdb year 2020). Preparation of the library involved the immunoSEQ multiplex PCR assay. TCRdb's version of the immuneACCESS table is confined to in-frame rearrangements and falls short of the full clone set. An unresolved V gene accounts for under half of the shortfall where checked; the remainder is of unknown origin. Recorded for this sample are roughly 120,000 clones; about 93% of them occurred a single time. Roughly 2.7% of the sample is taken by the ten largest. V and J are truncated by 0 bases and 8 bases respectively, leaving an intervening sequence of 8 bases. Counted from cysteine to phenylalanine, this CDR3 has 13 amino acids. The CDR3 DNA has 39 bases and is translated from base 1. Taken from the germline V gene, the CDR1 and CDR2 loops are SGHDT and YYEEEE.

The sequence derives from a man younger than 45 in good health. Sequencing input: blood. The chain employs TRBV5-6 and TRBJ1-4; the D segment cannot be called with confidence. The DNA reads TGTGCCAGCAGCTTGGACCGAGGGGAAAAACTGTTTTTT. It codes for CASSLDRGEKLFF.